This is a list of T cell receptor beta chains from one sample in a study of blood T cells in healthy people across ages. TCRdb fed the 5' RACE reads into MiXCR, producing one record per CDR3 protein. The sample includes almost 300,000 distinct CDR3 sequences, 27% of them seen just once. What was sequenced was blood. These receptors came from a woman aged 65 to 85 in good health. Each CDR3 is given with its conserved first and last residue. A D gene is named only where the DNA matches it firmly. Not all rows give a size; the values are once, few, many and, for expanded clones, a class.

TRBV9	TRBD1	few	TRBJ2-2	TGTGCCAGCAGCGTAGCGGGACAGGGACAGCAAGCGAACACCGGGGAGCTGTTTTTT	CASSVAGQGQQANTGELFF
TRBV21-1	NA	NA	TRBJ1-2	TGTGCCAGCAGCAAAGGGGGCACAGGCGGGTTCTATGGCTACACCTTC	CASSKGGTGGFYGYTF
TRBV3-1	NA	NA	TRBJ2-7	TGTGCCAGCAGCGATCAGGAATCCTACGAGCAGTACTTC	CASSDQESYEQYF
TRBV6-5	NA	NA	TRBJ1-2	TGCGCCAGCAGATCTAACAGGGATGGCTACACCTTC	CASRSNRDGYTF
TRBV12-5	NA	few	TRBJ1-3	TGTGCTAGTGCCCTCATAGGAGGTGGAAACACCATATATTTT	CASALIGGGNTIYF
TRBV20-1	NA	NA	TRBJ2-3	TGCAGTGCTAGAGATTTCCAGGCCACAGATGCGCAGTATTTT	CSARDFQATDAQYF
TRBV6-2/TRBV6-3	NA	NA	TRBJ1-1	TGTGCCAGCAGCAATCCACCGGCCACTGAAGCTTTCTTT	CASSNPPATEAFF
TRBV7-2	TRBD1	few	TRBJ2-5	TGTGCCAGCAGCTTTGGGACAGGGGCGAGGGAGACCCAGTACTTC	CASSFGTGARETQYF
TRBV5-1	NA	NA	TRBJ2-2	TGCGCCAGCAGCTTGGCTCGGGATTCTTTTTCCGGGGAGCTGTTTTTT	CASSLARDSFSGELFF
TRBV7-9	NA	once	TRBJ2-7	TGTGCCAGCAGCCCCACAGGGACCTACGAGCAGTACTTC	CASSPTGTYEQYF
TRBV9	NA	many	TRBJ1-1	TGTGCCAGCGATGGGGGGGCTGAAGCTTTCTTT	CASDGGAEAFF
TRBV12-3/TRBV12-4	TRBD1	NA	TRBJ2-1	TGTGCCAGCATTTCCACAGGGGACAATGAGCAGTTCTTC	CASISTGDNEQFF
TRBV12-3/TRBV12-4	NA	few	TRBJ1-1	TGTGCCACTTACTCAGGTAAAGCTTTCTTT	CATYSGKAFF
TRBV3-1	TRBD1	few	TRBJ2-1	TGTGCCAGCAGCCCCACGGGACAGCAAAACAATGAGCAGTTCTTC	CASSPTGQQNNEQFF
TRBV6-2/TRBV6-3	NA	few	TRBJ2-5	TGTGCCAGCAGTTACGCCTCTTGGACCGAGACCCAGTACTTC	CASSYASWTETQYF
TRBV11-2	NA	NA	TRBJ1-2	TGTGCCAGCAGCCCCGAGGAGGAACTCTATGGCTACACCTTC	CASSPEEELYGYTF
TRBV20-1	NA	NA	TRBJ1-3	TGCAGTGCTTCGGGGGTAGGGGTGAATAGAGTTACTGGAAACACCATATATTTT	CSASGVGVNRVTGNTIYF
TRBV7-2	NA	few	TRBJ2-5	TGTGCCAGCAGCTTAGCGATCGAGACCCAGTACTTC	CASSLAIETQYF
TRBV29-1	NA	many	TRBJ2-7	TGCAGCGCCCGACATGGATCCTACGAGCAGTACTTC	CSARHGSYEQYF
TRBV6-1	TRBD1	many	TRBJ1-5	TGTGCCAGCAGTGGACAGGGGGCGGCCAATCAGCCCCAGCATTTT	CASSGQGAANQPQHF
TRBV9	NA	NA	TRBJ2-5	TGTGCCAGCAGCGCCGGTAGGGTCGGGGAGACCCAGTACTTC	CASSAGRVGETQYF
TRBV3-1	NA	NA	TRBJ2-5	TGTGCCAGCAGCCAGAACGCGGGAACCCAGTACTTC	CASSQNAGTQYF
TRBV4-3	NA	few	TRBJ2-4	TGCGCCAGCAGCCAGGAGGGTTCGGGGGTCGTCGTTCAGTACTTC	CASSQEGSGVVVQYF
TRBV29-1	NA	few	TRBJ1-2	TGCAGCGTTGAAACCCAGGCCTATGGCTACACCTTC	CSVETQAYGYTF
TRBV11-1	TRBD2	NA	TRBJ2-7	TGTGCCAGCAGCTTCCTCGGGAGGACCTACGAGCAGTACTTC	CASSFLGRTYEQYF
TRBV20-1	TRBD2	NA	TRBJ2-7	TGCAGTGCTAGGACCCCTTGGTGGGAGGGCCGATACGAGCAGTACTTC	CSARTPWWEGRYEQYF
TRBV12-3/TRBV12-4	TRBD2	few	TRBJ2-7	TGTGCCAGCAGTTCTAGCGGGGAGCAGTACTTC	CASSSSGEQYF
TRBV20-1	NA	many	TRBJ1-5	TGCAGTGCTAGAGGAGGACAGCCCCAGCATTTT	CSARGGQPQHF
TRBV12-3/TRBV12-4	TRBD1	few	TRBJ1-2	TGTGCCAGCAGCTGGACAGGGGATGGCTACACCTTC	CASSWTGDGYTF
TRBV6-2/TRBV6-3	NA	few	TRBJ2-1	TGTGCCAGCAGTTTGAGTCTAACGAACTACAATGAGCAGTTCTTC	CASSLSLTNYNEQFF
TRBV7-2	TRBD2	NA	TRBJ2-3	TGTGCCAGCAGCTTAGTACGCCCCGCTAGCGGGAGAGGTGAAAATACGCAGTATTTT	CASSLVRPASGRGENTQYF
TRBV21-1	NA	few	TRBJ2-5	TGTGCCAGCAGCAGCCGACGACTAGCCCAGCGAAAAGAGACCCAGTACTTC	CASSSRRLAQRKETQYF
TRBV11-2	NA	once	TRBJ1-1	TGTGCCAGCAGCTTAGTTTTCCGGCAGCCGAACACTGAAGCTTTCTTT	CASSLVFRQPNTEAFF
TRBV29-1	NA	NA	TRBJ2-5	TGCAGCGTTTCCCCGGACGGACCGCACGAGACCCAGTACTTC	CSVSPDGPHETQYF
TRBV4-1	TRBD2	once	TRBJ2-3	TGCGCCAGCAGCCTGAGAGGGACTATCACGACGGATACGCAGTATTTT	CASSLRGTITTDTQYF
TRBV29-1	TRBD1	NA	TRBJ2-6	TGCAGCGTTGTGGGGACAGGGGGCTCTGGGGCCAACGTCCTGACTTTC	CSVVGTGGSGANVLTF
TRBV6-2/TRBV6-3	TRBD1	NA	TRBJ2-7	TGTGCCAGCAGGAGACAGGGAAGTATCTACGAGCAGTACTTC	CASRRQGSIYEQYF
TRBV20-1	NA	NA	TRBJ2-7	TGCAGTGCTAGAGATCCGAAATCCTACGAGCAGTACTTC	CSARDPKSYEQYF
TRBV27	NA	NA	TRBJ2-1	TGTGCCAGCAGTTTATTAGAGTACCGCAATGAGCAGTTCTTC	CASSLLEYRNEQFF
TRBV2	NA	NA	TRBJ1-3	TGTGCCAGCACACCCGTCTCTGGAAACACCATATATTTT	CASTPVSGNTIYF
TRBV7-2	NA	few	TRBJ2-5	TGTGCCAGCAGCGCCGGGAGCGCCCAAGAGACCCAGTACTTC	CASSAGSAQETQYF
TRBV9	TRBD2	once	TRBJ2-1	TGTGCCAGCAGCGTAGATGGTAGCGGGAGTAGAAGAGATGAGCAGTTCTTC	CASSVDGSGSRRDEQFF
TRBV29-1	NA	few	TRBJ2-1	TGCAGCGTTGCGGGGCCGTACAATGAGCAGTTCTTC	CSVAGPYNEQFF
TRBV20-1	NA	few	TRBJ2-2	TGCAGTGCCCCAACTAGGGGTATCGCCGGGGAGCTGTTTTTT	CSAPTRGIAGELFF
TRBV28	TRBD2	NA	TRBJ2-3	TGTGCCAGCAGTTTTTCTCGAGGCGGGGGGTTACCCACAGATACGCAGTATTTT	CASSFSRGGGLPTDTQYF
TRBV11-2	NA	NA	TRBJ2-5	TGTGCCAGCAGCTTACTGGGTCGGGGGATACAAGAGACCCAGTACTTC	CASSLLGRGIQETQYF
TRBV24-1	NA	few	TRBJ2-1	TGTGCCACCAGAGGCAGGGGAGCCTACAATGAGCAGTTCTTC	CATRGRGAYNEQFF
TRBV12-3/TRBV12-4	NA	NA	TRBJ2-5	TGTGCCAGCAGTTTCCGGGGGGCTGGAGAGACCCAGTACTTC	CASSFRGAGETQYF
TRBV12-3/TRBV12-4	NA	many	TRBJ1-2	TGTGCCAGCTCCTTATGGGGGACCTATGGCTACACCTTC	CASSLWGTYGYTF
TRBV19	TRBD2	NA	TRBJ2-7	TGTGCCAGTAGAATGGCTAGCGGTACCTACGAGCAGTACTTC	CASRMASGTYEQYF
TRBV28	NA	NA	TRBJ2-7	TGTGCCAGCAGTTACAGCCCTCTCTACGAGCAGTACTTC	CASSYSPLYEQYF
TRBV5-1	TRBD2	many	TRBJ2-5	TGTGCCAGCAGCCTGGGACTAGCGGGGCAAGAGACCCAGTACTTC	CASSLGLAGQETQYF
TRBV18	NA	NA	TRBJ2-1	TGTGCCAGCTCACCAGCTATCGGGCGCCTCGACAATGAGCAGTTCTTC	CASSPAIGRLDNEQFF
TRBV15	NA	NA	TRBJ1-4	TGTGCCACCAGCAGGCCCACAGGTTTACTGTTTTTT	CATSRPTGLLFF
TRBV20-1	NA	NA	TRBJ2-3	TGCAGTGCTAGAGATCCAGCGGCCCGACGCACAGATACGCAGTATTTT	CSARDPAARRTDTQYF
TRBV6-2/TRBV6-3	NA	NA	TRBJ2-5	TGTGCCAGCACCTCCTGGGAGACCCAGTACTTC	CASTSWETQYF
TRBV6-5	TRBD1	NA	TRBJ1-2	TGTGCCAGCAGTTCTACAGGGGAATTTGGCTACACCTTC	CASSSTGEFGYTF
TRBV29-1	NA	many	TRBJ2-7	TGCAGCGTTGAGTCAGATGGTTACGAGCAGTACTTC	CSVESDGYEQYF
TRBV4-3	NA	NA	TRBJ2-7	TGCGCCAGCAGCCCAGATCGGGTTGTCGGGAGCGCCTACGAGCAGTACTTC	CASSPDRVVGSAYEQYF